A single sample is the source of the 11 T cell receptor beta chains below, sequenced in a study of blood T cell repertoires in COVID-19. Measured with immunoSEQ multiplex PCR; TCRdb has only the in-frame clones, and not every one. In the table there are roughly 250,000 clones, about 80% of which are singletons. Specimen: peripheral blood. The receptors shown here come from an elderly woman with acute or convalescent COVID-19.

In its sample, this clone was seen a few times. The chain has TRBV6-6 and TRBJ2-7; D perhaps matches TRBD1 (5 bases). CDR3 length: 15 amino acids. Trimming pared 6 bases from V and 2 bases from J, leaving 17 bases between. Germline V gene lookup returns CDR1 MNHNY and CDR2 SVGAGI (reference sequence). The CDR3 region is CASSQGGAGTYEQYF. CDR3 DNA sequence: TGTGCCAGCAGCCAAGGTGGGGCAGGAACCTACGAGCAGTACTTC.

This clone was seen a few times. This chain links TRBV7-2 with TRBJ1-4; D is perhaps TRBD1 (6 bases). The V gene lost 5 bases and the J gene lost 7 bases, with 14 bases spanning the gap. The CDR3 runs to 14 residues. Germline V CDR1 and CDR2: SGHTA, FQGNSA. The CDR3 DNA is TGTGCCAGCAGCCCTACAGGGATGGGTGAAAAACTGTTTTTT. Its protein product is CASSPTGMGEKLFF.

V usage is TRBV5-1 and J usage is TRBJ1-5; D unresolved. The CDR3 spans 14 residues. Per the germline V gene, CDR1 is SGHRS and CDR2 is YFSETQ. The V end lost 0 bases, the J end lost 3 bases, and 7 bases lay between the germline ends. CDR3 sequence: CASSLDNSNQPQHF. The DNA of the CDR3 is TGCGCCAGCAGCTTGGATAATTCCAATCAGCCCCAGCATTTT.

This chain uses TRBV7-2 with TRBJ1-6; 9 bases map to TRBD1. CDR3 length equals 16 residues. CDR1 is SGHTA and CDR2 is FQGNSA in the germline V gene. After removal of 4 bases from V and 9 bases from J, the junction contained 10 bases not matched to a gene. The CDR3 nucleotides are TGTGCCAGCAGCTCGGGACCGGGACAGGGTGGTTCACCCCTCCACTTT. Translated: CASSSGPGQGGSPLHF.

The CDR3 bases are TGTGCCAGCAGCTTAGCGACGGGAGGCTCTGGAAACACCATATATTTT. This sequence encodes CASSLATGGSGNTIYF. V usage is TRBV7-9 and J usage is TRBJ1-3; D gene ambiguous. The CDR3 runs 16 residues. Germline values: CDR1 SEHNR, CDR2 FQNEAQ (reference sequence). The V end was cut by 0 bases, the J end by 0 bases, with 9 bases between.

V is TRBV5-1 and J is TRBJ2-3; possible D gene TRBD1, 5 bases. Germline V gene lookup returns CDR1 SGHRS and CDR2 YFSETQ. The CDR3 spans 16 residues. Trimming removed 1 base at V and 3 bases at J, with 15 bases between. Here the CDR3 reads CASSLLLQGPTDTQYF. CDR3 bases: TGCGCCAGCAGCTTGTTACTTCAGGGCCCTACAGATACGCAGTATTTT.

This rearrangement joins TRBV19 to TRBJ1-4, with 10 positions matching TRBD1. CDR1 is LNHDA, CDR2 SQIVND, per germline (reference sequence). The CDR3 contains 15 residues. Trimming at V came to 4 bases and at J to 7 bases, leaving 6 bases not matched to a gene. The CDR3 region is CASSTRTGGGEKLFF. CDR3 in DNA: TGTGCCAGTAGTACCCGGACAGGGGGAGGTGAAAAACTGTTTTTT.

This chain uses TRBV7-8 with TRBJ2-7; 9 positions match TRBD1. This CDR3 comprises 15 residues. Trimming took 8 bases from V and 6 from J; bases not matched to a gene: 14. Germline V gene lookup returns CDR1 SGHVS and CDR2 FQNEAQ. The CDR3, as DNA: TGTGCCAGCCGACTGGGAAACAGGGGGCAAGGCGAGCAGTACTTC. This encodes CASRLGNRGQGEQYF.

The chain couples TRBV6-5 to TRBJ1-1; TRBD1 might be the D (5 bases). This CDR3 is built from 15 residues. The V end lost 5 bases, the J end lost 8 bases, and 21 bases lay between the germline ends. The V gene's germline CDR1 is MNHEY and CDR2 SVGAGI. For the CDR3, the DNA is TGTGCCAGCAGTCCCCCCGGAGGGGTACGTAGCGAAGCTTTCTTT. Its protein product is CASSPPGGVRSEAFF.

This clone was counted a few times. The chain recombines TRBV6-5 with TRBJ2-5; D may be TRBD1 (7 bases). This CDR3 comprises 15 residues. Germline V gene data show CDR1 as MNHEY and CDR2 as SVGAGI. The ends were cut back, 7 bases at V and 4 bases at J, with 19 bases in the middle. The DNA of the CDR3 is TGTGCCAGCATGGGGAGGCAGCGACAGGGAGAGACCCAGTACTTC. Encoded protein: CASMGRQRQGETQYF.

This clone was counted a single time. The chain recombines TRBV6-6 with TRBJ1-2; D is unresolved. The germline V gene has CDR1 MNHNY and CDR2 SVGAGI (reference sequence). V lost 5 bases to trimming and J lost 2 bases, with 15 bases between them. The length of the CDR3 is 15 residues. CDR3: CASSRRSAENYGYTF. The CDR3 DNA follows: TGTGCCAGCAGTCGCAGGTCGGCTGAGAACTATGGCTACACCTTC.